This T cell receptor (beta chain) came from a study of T cell clonality in common variable immunodeficiency. Study results and caveats: Reportedly, TCR beta sequences from common variable immunodeficiency showed fewer deletions and N-nucleotide insertions. CVID patient heterogeneity limited repertoire-clinical complication correlations.

Sequenced by immunoSEQ multiplex PCR; TCRdb stores in-frame clones only, minus some. The sample presents 50,000 to 60,000 clones, none singletons. Comment on this clone: Its target is unknown. The CDR3 is cut off 3 residues early in the read; its end comes from the germline J gene.

Germline values: CDR1 KGHSH, CDR2 LQKENI. V was trimmed by 3 bases and J by 0 bases, leaving 15 bases between them. The CDR3 contains 17 residues. Most patients and controls had Caucasian heritage. Heparinized whole blood, roughly 4.5 to 9 ml, came from each donor. V and J are TRBV18 and TRBJ1-3; a possible D gene is TRBD1 (5 bases). Sequencing used peripheral blood mononuclear cells. The sequence came from a person aged 18 to 70 in good health. The CDR3 here is CASSPILTGSSGNTIYF. Partial CDR3 DNA: TGTGCCAGCTCACCCATCCTCACAGGTAGCTCTGGAAACACC.